This TCR beta chain came from a study of beta chain features in type 1 diabetes. Overall study: Examination covered approximately 100 million sorted cells spanning all samples.

Reverse transcription of all isolated RNA meant that expressed TCRB transcripts were sequenced. TCRdb keeps only in-frame clones here, not all; method: immunoSEQ multiplex PCR. The top ten clones hold roughly 0.089% of a sample with approximately 170,000 clones, 63% of them seen once. Points on this clone: Its antigen is currently unknown.

The study, taken as a whole, reports: VDJ junctions from type 1 diabetes patients carried fewer insertions and larger deletions. Researchers caution that PCR might favor shorter templates, equally among patients and controls. The study found that naive, central memory and Treg TCRB repertoires appeared more similar in patients than in healthy donors. Significant though moderate, a shortening of TCRB CDR3s appeared in all four CD4+ subsets of Type 1 diabetes patients.

V lost 1 base, J lost 7 bases, and 6 bases stayed unmatched. This CDR3 is built from 15 residues. Germline V CDR1 and CDR2: GTSNPN, SVGIG (reference sequence). This receptor was identified in a man aged 25 to 40 with type 1 diabetes. The chain links TRBV30 to TRBJ2-1, with 11 bases fitting TRBD2. Sequenced input: naive CD4+ T cells from blood. Here the CDR3 reads CAWSGIAGGRNEQFF. DNA for the CDR3: TGTGCCTGGAGTGGGATAGCGGGGGGGCGTAATGAGCAGTTCTTC.